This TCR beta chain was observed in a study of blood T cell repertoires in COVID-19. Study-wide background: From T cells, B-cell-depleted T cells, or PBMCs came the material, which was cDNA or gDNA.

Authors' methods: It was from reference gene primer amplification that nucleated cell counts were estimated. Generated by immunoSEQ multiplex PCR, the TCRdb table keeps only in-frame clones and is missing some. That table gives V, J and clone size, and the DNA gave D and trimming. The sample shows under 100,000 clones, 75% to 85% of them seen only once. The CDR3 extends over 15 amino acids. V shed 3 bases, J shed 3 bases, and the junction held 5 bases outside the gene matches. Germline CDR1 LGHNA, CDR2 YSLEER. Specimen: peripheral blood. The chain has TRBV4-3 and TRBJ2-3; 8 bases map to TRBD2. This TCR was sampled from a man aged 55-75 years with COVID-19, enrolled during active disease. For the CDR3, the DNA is TGCGCCAGCAGCCAGGAACTAGCGGCGACAGATACGCAGTATTTT. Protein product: CASSQELAATDTQYF.